The present TCR beta chain was sequenced within a study of shared clonotypes between healthy human individuals. Study-level results: A handful of donors showed sharing of roughly 5% of naive CD4 clonotypes.

In regard to this clone: Its antigen is unknown. Other DNA sequences in this specimen translate into the identical CDR3.

TCRdb's table, derived via immunoSEQ multiplex PCR, lists solely in-frame clones and lacks some. The data hold some 2,000,000 clones, with roughly 95% observed a single time. Cells designated naive CD8 were CD45RO-negative and were positively selected for CCR7, with terminally differentiated effector memory CD45RA+ cells excluded. CDR1 is SGHDT and CDR2 is YYEEEE in the germline V gene. V was cut by 0 bases and J by 6 bases, with 9 bases left in between. This CDR3 is 13 amino acids long. This receptor was taken from a man aged 18 to 29 in good health. What was sequenced was naive CD8+ T cells sorted from blood. The gene calls are TRBV5-6 and TRBJ1-2, with D perhaps TRBD1 (6 bases). CDR3 in DNA: TGTGCCAGCAGCTTGGCGGCAGGGGATGGCTACACCTTC. Translating gives CASSLAAGDGYTF. Using reference TRBV5-6 and TRBJ1-2 for the parts outside the CDR3, the full variable domain is DAGVTQSPTHLIKTRGQQVTLRCSPKSGHDTVSWYQQALGQGPQFIFQYYEEEERQRGNFPDRFSGHQFPNYSSELNVNALLLGDSALYLCASSLAAGDGYTFGSGTRLTVV.